These 9 T cell receptor beta chains were all obtained from the same sample, sequenced in a study of a mutant IDH1 vaccine in newly diagnosed glioma. Profiling relied on immunoSEQ multiplex PCR, and the TCRdb table lists in-frame clones only, not all of them. The repertoire has tens of thousands of clones, around 85% of them found once; the top ten carry over 4%. Described time point: baseline, week 1 (first vaccination visit). Indicated treatment: pre-vaccination baseline after standard-of-care therapy. The sample consisted of PBMCs, taken from a glioma patient treated with radiotherapy, temozolomide or both. All receptors come from a woman aged 40 to 50 with glioma.

This clone was seen just once. V is TRBV7-8 and J is TRBJ2-1, with 8 bases lining up with TRBD2. This CDR3 is 15 amino acids long. Germline V gene sequence: CDR1 SGHVS, CDR2 FQNEAQ. The V segment lost 3 bases and the J segment 6 bases; nucleotides outside the gene matches: 7. CDR3 DNA: TGTGCCAGCAGCTTGGGACTAGGGGACGTCAATGAGCAGTTCTTC. It encodes CASSLGLGDVNEQFF. Filled out from reference TRBV7-8 and TRBJ2-1, the complete variable domain reads GAGVSQSPRYKVAKRGQDVALRCDPISGHVSLFWYQQALGQGPEFLTYFQNEAQLDKSGLPSDRFFAERPEGSVSTLKIQRTQQEDSAVYLCASSLGLGDVNEQFFGPGTRLTVL.

V and J are TRBV9 and TRBJ2-3, with 7 bases identical to TRBD1. J lost 0 bases, V lost 4 bases, and 8 bases had no gene match. Germline V gene sequence: CDR1 SGDLS, CDR2 YYNGEE. The CDR3 is 16 residues long. CDR3 residues: CASSPRDRVSTDTQYF. The CDR3 DNA is TGTGCCAGCAGCCCCAGGGACAGAGTTAGCACAGATACGCAGTATTTT.

J is TRBJ2-2 and V is TRBV6-5, with 7 bases fitting TRBD1. This CDR3 comprises 14 residues. V was clipped by 7 bases and J by 4 bases; unmatched bases: 6. Germline CDR1 is MNHEY and CDR2 is SVGAGI. The DNA of the CDR3 is TGTGCCAGCATTGAGACAGGGATCACCGGGGAGCTGTTTTTT. Its translation: CASIETGITGELFF.

This chain connects TRBV6-5 to TRBJ2-7, with 7 bases lining up with TRBD2. Germline V CDR1 and CDR2: MNHEY, SVGAGI. V shed 0 bases and J 2 bases; nucleotides not matched to a gene: 4. This CDR3 is 15 amino acids long. The CDR3 is CASSYSSGTPYEQYF. The CDR3 region has the DNA TGTGCCAGCAGTTACTCGAGCGGGACCCCCTACGAGCAGTACTTC.

The rearrangement uses TRBV5-4 and TRBJ1-2; no reliable D call. Trimming pared 2 bases from V and 0 bases from J, leaving 8 bases between. The CDR3 totals 14 residues. Looked up from germline, CDR1 is SGHNT and CDR2 is YYREEE (reference sequence). The CDR3: CASSFGRTNYGYTF. Here the CDR3 DNA reads TGTGCCAGCAGCTTTGGCAGAACTAACTATGGCTACACCTTC.

The V call is TRBV27, the J call TRBJ1-2, with 10 bases identical to TRBD1. The CDR3 length is 15 residues. Germline CDR1 reads MNHEY; CDR2 reads SMNVEV (reference sequence). The junction had 8 bases not matched to a gene; V was cut back by 5 bases and J by 5 bases. CDR3 amino acids: CASSPPGQGVYGYTF. The CDR3 bases are TGTGCCAGCAGTCCACCCGGACAGGGGGTTTATGGCTACACCTTC.

This clone was detected once. V usage is TRBV4-1 and J usage is TRBJ2-7; possible D gene TRBD2, 6 bases. V was pared by 2 bases and J by 0 bases, with 20 bases between. Per the germline V gene, CDR1 is MGHRA and CDR2 is YSYEKL. There are 18 residues in the CDR3. This CDR3 reads CASSQQMLRGASSYEQYF. The CDR3 bases are TGCGCCAGCAGCCAACAGATGTTACGCGGGGCGAGCTCCTACGAGCAGTACTTC.

This rearrangement joins TRBV4-2 to TRBJ1-5, with TRBD1 matching over 8 bases. This CDR3 comprises 16 residues. In germline, CDR1 is LGHNA, CDR2 YNFKEQ. V lost 1 base to trimming and J lost 4 bases; unmatched junction nucleotides: 6. CDR3 nucleotides: TGTGCCAGCAGCCAAGCCCCAGGGGGCAGGAATCAGCCCCAGCATTTT. Translated: CASSQAPGGRNQPQHF.

This chain joins TRBV6-5 and TRBJ2-1, with a weak D call TRBD1 (6 bases). V was pared by 5 bases and J by 0 bases, with 11 bases between. CDR1 MNHEY and CDR2 SVGAGI come from the germline V gene. This CDR3 has 15 amino acids. The CDR3 loop reads CASSPDRSSYNEQFF. The CDR3 DNA reads as TGTGCCAGCAGTCCCGACAGGAGCTCCTACAATGAGCAGTTCTTC.